This TCR beta chain came from a study of T cells in narcolepsy. In the study overall: Healthy controls were enrolled alongside patients with narcolepsy type 1 or type 2.

Regarding the study as a whole: Same-patient CSF and blood CD4+ T cell clonotypes included HCRT-specific and TRIB2-specific autoreactive ones. Healthy controls reportedly lacked the autoreactive clonotypes serially found in patients' blood. No autoreactive T cell clone sequences appeared in some memory CD4+ repertoires.

Details on this clone: Its specificity is not known.

Germline CDR1 reads SGHTA; CDR2 reads FQGNSA. The CDR3 is 15 residues long. The V gene lost 4 bases and the J gene lost 0 bases, with 13 bases spanning the gap. The assay was immunoSEQ multiplex PCR, and TCRdb's table has in-frame clones only and misses some. Of roughly 11,000 clones in the sample, 85% to 95% were seen once. This TCR derives from a human donor with narcolepsy. The sequencing sample was made of CD45RA- memory CD4+ T cells from PBMCs. The rearrangement uses TRBV7-2 and TRBJ2-7; possibly TRBD1 for D (5 bases). The CDR3 region is CASSSSGAVSYEQYF. The DNA of the CDR3 is TGTGCCAGCAGCTCAAGTGGGGCGGTCTCCTACGAGCAGTACTTC.